A selection of T cell receptor beta chains follows, all from one sample in a study of blood T cell repertoires in COVID-19. Some clones are missing from TCRdb's copy, which holds only in-frame ones; the method was immunoSEQ multiplex PCR. Among approximately 130,000 clones, over 75% were seen once, and the ten largest hold 8.5% to 10%. The sequencing input was peripheral blood. These receptors all stem from a man in his forties with active or convalescent COVID-19. Each CDR3 is given with its conserved first and last residue. The size entry is marked missing in some rows and otherwise reads once, few, many or a size class.

clone_size	v_call	j_call	cdr3_aa
.	TRBV20-1	TRBJ2-5	CSASVAGGTQYF
.	TRBV2	TRBJ1-3	CASSINRGSGNTIYF
.	TRBV5-4	TRBJ2-1	CASSLAGGAYNEQFF
.	TRBV25-1	TRBJ2-7	CASSPDRGTYEQYF
.	TRBV5-6	TRBJ1-2	CASSLLEDGYTF
.	TRBV20-1	TRBJ2-3	CSASSTSGNTDTQYF
.	TRBV7-2	TRBJ1-1	CASSGQNGGTEAFF
.	TRBV9	TRBJ1-4	CASSVGNPVGGNEKLFF
.	TRBV6-2/TRBV6-3	TRBJ1-5	CASSDAGTLSSNQPQHF
few	TRBV3-1/TRBV3-2	TRBJ1-1	CASRGTGEAFF
.	TRBV10-1	TRBJ2-3	CASSVQPRDTQYF
.	TRBV9	TRBJ2-2	CASSSLEGNTGELFF
.	TRBV30	TRBJ1-4	CAWSVQGTGREKLFF
.	TRBV9	TRBJ2-6	CASSAPSRGSGANVLTF
.	TRBV6-5	TRBJ2-7	CASSRHYTYEQYF
.	TRBV2	TRBJ2-2	CASSAGTTNTGELFF
.	TRBV2	TRBJ2-1	CASKGLAGYNEQFF
.	TRBV5-1	TRBJ2-5	CASSLVGGARETQYF
few	TRBV6-5	TRBJ2-3	CASSTLGRHTQYF
.	TRBV9	TRBJ2-3	CASTGGAGTDTQYF
.	TRBV18	TRBJ2-1	CASSPVLAGGQEQFF
.	TRBV18	TRBJ1-3	CASSLLTGASGNTIYF
.	TRBV15	TRBJ2-7	CATSSTVPGQGNGYEQYF
.	TRBV18	TRBJ1-2	CASSWDSNYGYTF
many	TRBV2	TRBJ1-5	CASSAEAGNQPQHF
.	TRBV7-2	TRBJ1-2	CASSSGQGYGYTF
.	TRBV6-5	TRBJ1-3	CASSYSLRHSGNTIYF
.	TRBV18	TRBJ1-4	CASSPRGKGRATNEKLFF
.	TRBV6-5	TRBJ1-1	CASRAGARTEAFF
once	TRBV4-1	TRBJ1-5	CASSQDYRTSYQPQHF
.	TRBV5-1	TRBJ1-6	CASSQGANSPLHF
.	TRBV20-1	TRBJ1-2	CSARAEYGYTF
.	TRBV10-1	TRBJ2-3	CASSESTSADTQYF
.	TRBV18	TRBJ2-5	CASSPRTSEETQYF
.	TRBV2	TRBJ1-1	CASTSDSNTEAFF
.	TRBV6-6	TRBJ1-1	CASSYSYQGSTEAFF
.	TRBV19	TRBJ1-1	CASSMETRTEAFF
.	TRBV11-1	TRBJ2-1	CASSLEDSNNEQFF
.	TRBV11-1	TRBJ1-1	CASSRGTGNTEAFF
.	TRBV5-1	TRBJ2-7	CASSLASGGPYEQYF
.	TRBV10-3	TRBJ2-7	CAISARGYEQYF
.	TRBV7-2	TRBJ1-6	CASSLERAGKGHNSPLHF
.	TRBV6-5	TRBJ1-4	CASSPAGVGEKLFF
.	TRBV7-8	TRBJ1-5	CASSLGPPVNSNQPQHF
.	TRBV5-4	TRBJ1-3	CASSLVGTGFGDTIYF
.	TRBV29-1	TRBJ2-7	CSVRTSGVGGEQYF